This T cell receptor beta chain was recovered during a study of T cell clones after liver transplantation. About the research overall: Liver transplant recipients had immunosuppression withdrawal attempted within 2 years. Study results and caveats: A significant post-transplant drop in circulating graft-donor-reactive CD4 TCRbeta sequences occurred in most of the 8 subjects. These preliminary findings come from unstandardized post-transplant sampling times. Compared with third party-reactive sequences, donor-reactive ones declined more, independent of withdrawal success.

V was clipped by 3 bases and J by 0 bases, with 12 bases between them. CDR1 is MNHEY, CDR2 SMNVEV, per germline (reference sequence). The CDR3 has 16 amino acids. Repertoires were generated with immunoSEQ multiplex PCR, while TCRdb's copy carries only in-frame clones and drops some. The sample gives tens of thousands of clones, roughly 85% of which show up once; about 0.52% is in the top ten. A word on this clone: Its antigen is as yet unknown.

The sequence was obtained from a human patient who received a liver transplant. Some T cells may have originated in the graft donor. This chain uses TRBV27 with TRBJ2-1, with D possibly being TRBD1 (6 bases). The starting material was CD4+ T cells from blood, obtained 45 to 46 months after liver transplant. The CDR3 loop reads CASSFTSRGSYNEQFF. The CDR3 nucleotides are TGTGCCAGCAGTTTTACGTCCAGGGGCTCCTACAATGAGCAGTTCTTC.